This T cell receptor (beta chain) was obtained from a study of cytomegalovirus exposure and HLA in healthy donors. The CDR3 consists of 13 residues. The ends were cut back, 2 bases at V and 2 bases at J, with 7 bases in the middle. Germline CDR1 MGHRA, CDR2 YSYEKL. It was with 60 Vbeta and 13 Jbeta primers that the PCR ran. TCRdb's table, derived via immunoSEQ multiplex PCR, lists solely in-frame clones and lacks some. Seen here are 95,000 to 150,000 clones, around three quarters observed once, and the top ten hold roughly 2.5%. The receptor was isolated from a woman in her 40s in good health and CMV-seropositive. The chain is built from TRBV4-1 and TRBJ2-7; D not resolved. Sequencing was performed on PBMCs. The CDR3 bases are TGCGCCAGCAGCCAATACTTGACCTACGAGCAGTACTTC. Amino acids: CASSQYLTYEQYF.